This TCR beta chain is from a study of cytomegalovirus exposure and HLA in healthy donors. Study-wide findings and caveats: A further, later analysis showed that HLA-associated TCR beta chains (compared with equally common others) were more clonally expanded.

This clone was seen only a few times. Antigen specificity is unknown. Amplification used 60 Vbeta primers and 13 Jbeta primers. Some clones are missing from TCRdb's copy, which holds only in-frame ones; the method was immunoSEQ multiplex PCR. The table includes 100,000 to 150,000 clones, roughly 82% detected once. The V end was cut by 3 bases, the J end by 7 bases, with 14 bases between. Germline CDR1 SGDLS, CDR2 YYNGEE. CDR3 length: 14 amino acids. What was sequenced was PBMCs. V and J are TRBV9 and TRBJ1-5, with a possible D match to TRBD1 (6 bases). This receptor was taken from a human donor in good health. CDR3 amino acids: CASSGSPRGQPQHF. DNA for the CDR3: TGTGCCAGCAGCGGTTCCCCCAGGGGCCAGCCCCAGCATTTT.